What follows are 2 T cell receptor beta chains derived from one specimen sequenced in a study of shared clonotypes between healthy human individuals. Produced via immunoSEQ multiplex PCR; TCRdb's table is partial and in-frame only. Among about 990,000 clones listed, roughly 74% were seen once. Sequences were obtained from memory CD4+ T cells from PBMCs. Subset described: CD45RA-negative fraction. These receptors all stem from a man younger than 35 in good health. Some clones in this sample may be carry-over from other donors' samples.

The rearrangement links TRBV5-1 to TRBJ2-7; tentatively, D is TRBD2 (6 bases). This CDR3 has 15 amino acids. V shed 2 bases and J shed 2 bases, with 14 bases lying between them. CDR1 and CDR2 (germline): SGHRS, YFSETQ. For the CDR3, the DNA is TGCGCCAGCAGCTTCTCGCGGGGACTGGCCTACGAGCAGTACTTC. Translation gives CASSFSRGLAYEQYF.

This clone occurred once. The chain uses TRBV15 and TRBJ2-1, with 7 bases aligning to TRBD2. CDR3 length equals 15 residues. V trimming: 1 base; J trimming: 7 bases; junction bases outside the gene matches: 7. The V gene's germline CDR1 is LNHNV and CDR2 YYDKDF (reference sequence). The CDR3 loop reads CATSRGQRDSNEQFF. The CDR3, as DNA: TGTGCCACCAGCAGAGGCCAGCGGGATTCGAATGAGCAGTTCTTC.